These 23 T cell receptor beta chains originate from one sample sequenced in a study of a mutant IDH1 vaccine in newly diagnosed glioma. Only in-frame clones appear in the TCRdb table, and some are missing; sequencing was by immunoSEQ multiplex PCR. Among fewer than 35,000 clones listed, roughly 77% were seen once. For these TCRs, the target antigens are not known. Time point given: week 35, safety follow-up. In every dose of vaccine, 300 ug of mutant IDH1 20-mer peptide was given alongside topical imiquimod. This sample comprised PBMCs, obtained from a glioma patient whose treatment included an IDH1 peptide vaccine. The receptor source for this set is a man in his thirties or forties with glioma.

The chain carries TRBV6-5 and TRBJ2-5; possibly TRBD2 for D (6 bases). With the DNA end fitting TRBJ2-7 better, the J assignment may be wrong. The V gene's germline CDR1 is MNHEY and CDR2 SVGAGI. The CDR3 totals 13 residues. CDR3 sequence: CASSPTRKSEQYF. DNA for the CDR3: TGTGCCAGCAGCCCGACTAGGAAAAGCGAGCAGTACTTC.

This clone was found a few times. V usage is TRBV2 and J usage is TRBJ1-5, with 9 bases fitting TRBD1. V shed 7 bases and J 5 bases; nucleotides not matched to a gene: 3. This CDR3 has 13 residues. Per germline, CDR1 SNHLY and CDR2 FYNNEI. The CDR3 spells CASIGDRDQPQHF. The CDR3 nucleotides read TGTGCCAGCATAGGGGACAGGGATCAGCCCCAGCATTTT.

The rearrangement links TRBV4-1 to TRBJ1-1; 8 nucleotides agree with TRBD1. The V gene end was trimmed by 2 bases and the J gene end by 7 bases; junction bases not matched to a gene: 12. CDR1 is MGHRA and CDR2 is YSYEKL in the germline V gene. The CDR3 is made up of 16 amino acids. The CDR3 sequence is CASSQNAAGGIYEAFF. The DNA for the CDR3 is TGCGCCAGCAGCCAAAACGCGGCAGGGGGCATTTATGAAGCTTTCTTT.

The rearrangement uses TRBV11-2 and TRBJ2-3; perhaps TRBD2 as D (5 bases). The CDR3 loop spans 14 amino acids. Germline CDR1 is SGHAT and CDR2 is FQNNGV. Trimming took 4 bases from V and 3 from J, leaving 11 bases between them. The CDR3 loop reads CASSSWTGTDTQYF. For the CDR3, the DNA is TGTGCCAGCAGCTCTTGGACTGGAACAGATACGCAGTATTTT.

This clone was recorded only once. The chain combines TRBV11-1 with TRBJ2-3; 8 bases map to TRBD1. Germline assignment: CDR1 SGHAT and CDR2 FQDESV (reference sequence). The CDR3 has 16 amino acids. Germline trimming cut 6 bases from V and 0 bases from J; bases unmatched to any gene: 8. The CDR3 reads CASSSQGAISTDTQYF. In DNA form, the CDR3 reads TGTGCCAGCAGTAGTCAGGGGGCGATAAGCACAGATACGCAGTATTTT.

This clone was seen once. The chain joins TRBV6-5 to TRBJ1-5; D call uncertain. Germline CDR1 is MNHEY and CDR2 is SVGAGI. The CDR3 loop spans 13 amino acids. The germline V and J ends were trimmed by 2 bases and 5 bases, with 7 bases remaining between them. The CDR3 reads CASSYKRDQPQHF. The CDR3 nucleotides are TGTGCCAGCAGTTACAAAAGGGATCAGCCCCAGCATTTT.

This sequence joins TRBV5-1 and TRBJ2-7, with no clear D. Trimming took 5 bases from V and 0 from J, leaving 3 bases between them. The germline CDR1 and CDR2 sequences are SGHRS and YFSETQ. This CDR3 spans 11 amino acids. The DNA for the CDR3 is TGCGCCAGCAGGGACTCCTACGAGCAGTACTTC. Its protein product is CASRDSYEQYF.

The gene calls are TRBV11-2 and TRBJ1-2; maybe TRBD1 (5 bases). With 5 bases removed from V and 8 bases from J, the gap between germline ends came to 15 bases. The CDR3 extends over 13 amino acids. Germline loops: CDR1 SGHAT, CDR2 FQNNGV. The CDR3 DNA is TGTGCCAGCAGCCTCGGACAAACGAAAGGCTACACCTTC. Protein product: CASSLGQTKGYTF. Together with reference TRBV11-2 and TRBJ1-2, the CDR3 gives the full variable domain: EAGVAQSPRYKIIEKRQSVAFWCNPISGHATLYWYQQILGQGPKLLIQFQNNGVVDDSQLPKDRFSAERLKGVDSTLKIQPAKLEDSAVYLCASSLGQTKGYTFGSGTRLTVV.

The J gene is TRBJ2-6, the V gene TRBV4-1, with no clear D. Germline V gene sequence: CDR1 MGHRA, CDR2 YSYEKL. V lost 3 bases and J 0 bases, leaving 12 bases between the germline ends. The CDR3 extends over 17 amino acids. CDR3 in amino acids: CASSQARGASGANVLTF. In DNA form, the CDR3 reads TGCGCCAGCAGCCAGGCCCGAGGAGCCTCTGGGGCCAACGTCCTGACTTTC.

DNA for the CDR3: TGTGCCAGCAGCTTGGACGGGAGGGCCAGCCACGAGCAGTACTTC. This translates into CASSLDGRASHEQYF. This sequence joins TRBV5-4 and TRBJ2-7; the match to TRBD2 covers 8 bases. Germline V lookup: CDR1 SGHNT, CDR2 YYREEE (reference sequence). This CDR3 is built from 15 residues. Trimming took 0 bases from V and 5 from J; bases not matched to a gene: 7.

V usage is TRBV30 and J usage is TRBJ1-3; 9 bases line up with TRBD1. The CDR3 length is 15 residues. Germline V CDR1 and CDR2: GTSNPN, SVGIG (reference sequence). With V trimmed by 5 bases and J by 0 bases, 5 bases remained unmatched. The CDR3 sequence is CAWRRDRASGNTIYF. CDR3 sequence (DNA): TGTGCCTGGCGACGGGACAGGGCCTCTGGAAACACCATATATTTT.

The gene calls are TRBV19 and TRBJ2-7; no firm D call. The germline V gene has CDR1 LNHDA and CDR2 SQIVND (reference sequence). This CDR3 has 12 residues. Trimming stripped 11 bases from V and 0 bases from J, with 11 bases between. In DNA, the CDR3 is TGTGCCCCCCCAGCGAGCTCCTACGAGCAGTACTTC. This sequence encodes CAPPASSYEQYF.

The chain's CDR3 is CASSLNRDEQYF. The DNA of the CDR3 is TGTGCCAGCAGCCTCAACAGGGACGAGCAGTACTTC. This chain joins TRBV7-9 and TRBJ2-7; D may be TRBD1 (6 bases). V lost 5 bases to trimming and J lost 5 bases, with 10 bases between them. CDR1 SEHNR and CDR2 FQNEAQ come from the germline V gene (reference sequence). The CDR3 length is 12 residues. Supplemented by reference TRBV7-9 and TRBJ2-7, the full variable domain reads DTGVSQNPRHKITKRGQNVTFRCDPISEHNRLYWYRQTLGQGPEFLTYFQNEAQLEKSRLLSDRFSAERPKGSFSTLEIQRTEQGDSAMYLCASSLNRDEQYFGPGTRLTVT.

The chain recombines TRBV14 with TRBJ1-3; D remains ambiguous. The CDR3 loop spans 15 amino acids. CDR1 is SGHDN, CDR2 FVKESK, per germline. Trimming removed 4 bases from V and 0 bases from J, with 10 bases in between. The CDR3 bases are TGTGCCAGCAGCCGCCGCTTGAGCTCTGGAAACACCATATATTTT. This sequence encodes CASSRRLSSGNTIYF. The full variable domain, completed using reference TRBV14 and TRBJ1-3, is EAGVTQFPSHSVIEKGQTVTLRCDPISGHDNLYWYRRVMGKEIKFLLHFVKESKQDESGMPNNRFLAERTGGTYSTLKVQPAELEDSGVYFCASSRRLSSGNTIYFGEGSWLTVV.

The gene calls are TRBV2 and TRBJ2-7; 9 positions match TRBD2. Germline-derived CDR1 and CDR2 are SNHLY and FYNNEI. The trim removed 3 bases at V and 0 bases at J, leaving 6 bases unmatched. The CDR3 spans 16 residues. This chain's CDR3 is CASSEGAGGFSYEQYF. The CDR3 DNA reads as TGTGCCAGCAGTGAGGGGGCGGGAGGGTTCTCCTACGAGCAGTACTTC.

The chain carries TRBV5-1 and TRBJ2-1; D might be TRBD2 (6 bases). Germline CDR1 is SGHRS and CDR2 is YFSETQ. The CDR3 contains 14 residues. Trimming took 0 bases from V and 5 from J, leaving 9 bases between them. The CDR3 spells CASSLASSDNEQFF. The DNA for the CDR3 is TGCGCCAGCAGCTTGGCCTCTAGCGACAATGAGCAGTTCTTC. The full variable domain, its missing parts supplied by reference TRBV5-1 and TRBJ2-1, is KAGVTQTPRYLIKTRGQQVTLSCSPISGHRSVSWYQQTPGQGLQFLFEYFSETQRNKGNFPGRFSGRQFSNSRSEMNVSTLELGDSALYLCASSLASSDNEQFFGPGTRLTVL.

This clone was seen only once. The V call is TRBV5-1, the J call TRBJ1-3; D gene unclear. Germline CDR1 and CDR2: SGHRS and YFSETQ. The V and J ends lost 1 base and 0 bases respectively, with 8 bases between them. The length of the CDR3 is 15 residues. The CDR3 DNA is TGCGCCAGCAGCTTGACAGCGATCTCTGGAAACACCATATATTTT. Protein sequence: CASSLTAISGNTIYF.

This clone was counted only a few times. J is TRBJ1-1 and V is TRBV6-1; 10 bases align to TRBD1. Trimming took 9 bases from V and 4 from J; bases not matched to a gene: 5. This CDR3 spans 13 amino acids. The germline V gene encodes CDR1 MNHNS and CDR2 SASEGT. For the CDR3, the DNA is TGTGCCAGTTGGACAGGGGGAATCACTGAAGCTTTCTTT. It translates to CASWTGGITEAFF.

This rearrangement joins TRBV2 to TRBJ1-1; 7 nucleotides line up with TRBD1. The V and J ends lost 7 bases and 4 bases, in that order; junction bases with no gene match: 12. CDR1 and CDR2 (germline): SNHLY, FYNNEI. This CDR3 contains 15 residues. The CDR3 DNA reads as TGTGCCAGCACGCGGTCAGGGGGGATCGGCACTGAAGCTTTCTTT. It specifies CASTRSGGIGTEAFF.

The chain is built from TRBV7-7 and TRBJ2-7; TRBD1 agrees at 8 bases. V lost 4 bases to trimming and J lost 5 bases; unmatched junction nucleotides: 4. Looked up from germline, CDR1 is SSHAT and CDR2 is FNYEAQ (reference sequence). The CDR3 totals 13 residues. CDR3 nucleotides: TGTGCCAGCAGCTCAGGGGGCTTCAACGAGCAGTACTTC. It yields the protein CASSSGGFNEQYF. The full variable domain, with the rest looked up from reference TRBV7-7 and TRBJ2-7, is GAGVSQSPRYKVTKRGQDVTLRCDPISSHATLYWYQQALGQGPEFLTYFNYEAQPDKSGLPSDRFSAERPEGSISTLTIQRTEQRDSAMYRCASSSGGFNEQYFGPGTRLTVT.

This clone has just one count. Other DNA sequences in the sample encode the same CDR3. The chain links TRBV18 to TRBJ2-7; the D gene could be TRBD1 or TRBD2 (5 bases each). V was pared by 3 bases and J by 4 bases, with 10 bases between. Germline V CDR1 and CDR2: KGHSH, LQKENI. The CDR3 totals 13 residues. The CDR3 protein is CASSPRDGYEQYF. The CDR3, as DNA: TGTGCCAGCTCACCCCGGGACGGGTACGAGCAGTACTTC.

A note on this clone: One junction end disagrees with the germline gene, perhaps due to a read error. The chain combines TRBV6-5 with TRBJ2-7, with 7 bases lining up with TRBD2. The CDR3 extends over 14 amino acids. Germline CDR1 reads MNHEY; CDR2 reads SVGAGI. The CDR3 spells CACRRGILSSEQYF. In DNA, the CDR3 is TGTGCCTGCAGGCGGGGGATCCTGTCCTCCGAGCAGTACTTC.

V gene TRBV11-2 combines with J gene TRBJ1-5, with D unclear. There are 15 residues in the CDR3. Trimming cost V 1 base and J 2 bases, with 9 bases left between them. From germline, CDR1 is SGHAT and CDR2 FQNNGV. The CDR3 coding sequence is TGTGCCAGCAGCTTAGGGGGTTGGGGCAATCAGCCCCAGCATTTT. Residues: CASSLGGWGNQPQHF.